What follows is one TCR beta chain and its context. Collection of blood occurred at baseline, at cycle 4 day 1, and at cycle 7 day 1. Germline CDR1 is MNHEY and CDR2 is SVGAGI. The CDR3 is made up of 13 amino acids. V dropped 2 bases and J dropped 3; count of bases not matched to a gene: 0. This sample is part of a study of OX40 agonist ivuxolimab in advanced cancers. The assay was immunoSEQ multiplex PCR, and TCRdb's table has in-frame clones only and misses some. The repertoire has some 60,000 clones, roughly 89% of them found once; the top ten carry 14%. This clonotype originated in an adult with an advanced solid tumor such as melanoma, head and neck, liver or kidney cancer. The sequenced sample was CD4+ or CD8+ T cells sorted from blood, obtained in a trial of the OX40 agonist ivuxolimab. The rearrangement joins TRBV6-5 to TRBJ1-2, with 7 bases aligning to TRBD1. CDR3 in amino acids: CASSYGTDYGYTF. CDR3 nucleotides: TGTGCCAGCAGTTACGGGACAGACTATGGCTACACCTTC.